Listed below are T cell receptor beta chains from one sample, sequenced in a study of monozygotic twins with inflammatory bowel disease. Reprocessing the 5' RACE reads, TCRdb reports a single entry for every CDR3 protein and omits DNA. Reported are 350,000 to 550,000 distinct CDR3 sequences; the ten largest clones contain 2.4%. The sequencing sample was made of blood. The source is a human donor with ulcerative colitis or Crohn's disease, or a healthy co-twin of an affected twin (not recorded which). Both conserved end residues are part of each CDR3.

CDR3 protein	J gene	V gene
CASSPRTSYPGYTF	TRBJ1-2	TRBV5-1
CASSGTGGGINEQFF	TRBJ2-1	TRBV5-1
CAGSLGTGLVRDTQYF	TRBJ2-3	TRBV28
CATSSLRGGEKLFF	TRBJ1-4	TRBV27
CAISGLAGSSTDTQYF	TRBJ2-3	TRBV10-3
CASSLGQFTGELFF	TRBJ2-2	TRBV28
CSASGFSTDTQYF	TRBJ2-3	TRBV20-1
CASSQGSAGNIQYF	TRBJ2-4	TRBV3-1
CASKTGREYEQYF	TRBJ2-7	TRBV6-5
CASSLLIQGTEAFF	TRBJ1-1	TRBV7-6
CASSQPGYEKLFF	TRBJ1-4	TRBV3-1
CSARAREKTPYEQYF	TRBJ2-7	TRBV20-1
CSGFRDTEAFF	TRBJ1-1	TRBV29-1
CAISGRNGGNNEQFF	TRBJ2-1	TRBV10-3
CASTEQGQETQYF	TRBJ2-5	TRBV5-1
CACSGPPGAGELFF	TRBJ2-2	TRBV30
CASSYPSGRNNEQFF	TRBJ2-1	TRBV6-5
CASTPGTVMNTEAFF	TRBJ1-1	TRBV6-1
CASGAFSYNEQFF	TRBJ2-1	TRBV19
CASTSGGGGLTGYGYTF	TRBJ1-2	TRBV28
CASSLRGAGEETQYF	TRBJ2-5	TRBV11-3
CASSQVRGVITEAFF	TRBJ1-1	TRBV14
CASSITSTDTQYF	TRBJ2-3	TRBV5-1
CASSLRSETGTFGYGYTF	TRBJ1-2	TRBV7-3
CASSQSGGDEQFF	TRBJ2-1	TRBV4-1
CSATTGTGGGNIQYF	TRBJ2-4	TRBV20-1
CASSIRTGGVLGLSRDTQYF	TRBJ2-3	TRBV14
CASAIWTPTADTQYF	TRBJ2-3	TRBV5-1
CSVPNSGYTEAFF	TRBJ1-1	TRBV29-1
CASSKQEMNTEAFF	TRBJ1-1	TRBV6-6
CSAGTGKEGDTQYF	TRBJ2-3	TRBV29-1
CASREGARQPQHF	TRBJ1-5	TRBV6-5
CSARTPGLAGSGEQFF	TRBJ2-1	TRBV20-1
CASSLNPTALAGELFF	TRBJ2-2	TRBV7-3
CASRLLGGEDTQYF	TRBJ2-3	TRBV5-1
CATLRQVNYGYTF	TRBJ1-2	TRBV6-1
CASSIGANTEAFF	TRBJ1-1	TRBV9
CASKLTGNSLNEQFF	TRBJ2-1	TRBV6-5
CASRLSLAGGTGEQFF	TRBJ2-1	TRBV4-2
CASSESGRVYEQYF	TRBJ2-7	TRBV7-2
CASSLSGSGNQPQHF	TRBJ1-5	TRBV12-3/TRBV12-4
CASSRRVPTYEQYF	TRBJ2-7	TRBV5-5
CASSRTNTDTQYF	TRBJ2-3	TRBV5-6
CASSLLGGGSEAFF	TRBJ1-1	TRBV27
CSASKLRARSSYEQYF	TRBJ2-7	TRBV20-1
CASSPRSREGLGTGELFF	TRBJ2-2	TRBV5-5
CASSLVPGSSNEQFF	TRBJ2-1	TRBV5-1
CASSLDGTNQPQHF	TRBJ1-5	TRBV7-2
CASSSTGFQETQYF	TRBJ2-5	TRBV5-1
CASSSVEGYEQYF	TRBJ2-7	TRBV7-6
CASSLWGGESNEQFF	TRBJ2-1	TRBV5-1
CASIPTYGGTEAFF	TRBJ1-1	TRBV6-1
CAGSSSGLGDTQYF	TRBJ2-3	TRBV7-9
CASKGGGIENTGELFF	TRBJ2-2	TRBV10-2
CASSPPGLAGGYNEQFF	TRBJ2-1	TRBV7-9